This T cell receptor (beta chain) was sequenced in a study of Ad26.COV2.S vaccination and SARS-CoV-2 variants. Overall study context: In the study, Ad26.COV2.S was injected intramuscularly once, or twice 56 days apart.

TCRdb's copy holds only in-frame clones and misses some; the assay was immunoSEQ multiplex PCR. The sample has roughly 510,000 clones; roughly nine tenths are singletons. The treatment: around 19 received Ad26.COV2.S at low or high dose, single or two shots; about 5 received placebo; per-sample allocation not given. At day 63 after the first vaccine or placebo injection, samples were drawn. In its sample, this clone was seen a few times. Germline V gene sequence: CDR1 SGHTA, CDR2 FQGTGA. CDR3 length: 13 amino acids. Trimming removed 4 bases at V and 4 bases at J, with 10 bases between. Sequences were derived from peripheral blood, sampled in a trial of Ad26.COV2.S vaccine versus placebo. This sequence was found in a person aged 18-60 years who received the Ad26.COV2.S COVID-19 vaccine or a placebo. V gene TRBV7-3 combines with J gene TRBJ1-1; D might be TRBD1 (6 bases). DNA of the CDR3: TGTGCCAGCAGCTCACAGGGAATCACTGAAGCTTTCTTT. Protein product: CASSSQGITEAFF.